The 13 T cell receptor beta chains reported below all come from one sample, sequenced in a study of vaccination effects on CD4 cells after COVID-19. These receptors lack a known antigen. Profiled with immunoSEQ multiplex PCR; TCRdb holds only in-frame clones, not every one. The data show 65,000 to 90,000 clones, with around 79% seen just once and roughly a tenth held by the top ten. The ViraFEST assay expanded antigen-specific CD4+ T cells with viral peptide pools before sequencing. CD4+ T cell isolation took place after 10 days of culture. Having tested negative for nucleocapsid antibodies, the vaccine recipients showed no prior SARS-CoV-2 infection. The input for sequencing was CD4+ T cells from PBMCs cultured with SARS-CoV-2 spike peptides, taken before COVID-19 vaccination. These receptors all come from a human donor who received a COVID-19 vaccine.

The rearrangement joins TRBV5-1 to TRBJ1-4, with a tentative D call TRBD1 (5 bases). Germline CDR1 reads SGHRS; CDR2 reads YFSETQ. V lost 2 bases and J lost 1, with 12 bases in between. The CDR3 consists of 16 residues. Here the CDR3 DNA reads TGCGCCAGCAGCTTAGGCGGGGCGCGAACTAATGAAAAACTGTTTTTT. It encodes CASSLGGARTNEKLFF.

This rearrangement joins TRBV5-1 to TRBJ1-4; tentatively, D is TRBD1 (5 bases). Germline values: CDR1 SGHRS, CDR2 YFSETQ. The CDR3 consists of 14 residues. Deletions cut 4 bases from V and 0 bases from J, with 7 bases between. The CDR3 here is CASSETATNEKLFF. CDR3 nucleotide sequence: TGCGCCAGCAGCGAGACAGCAACTAATGAAAAACTGTTTTTT.

The sample holds a few counts of this clone. V is TRBV6-5 and J is TRBJ1-2; D ambiguous. V was cut by 1 base and J by 5 bases, with 17 bases left in between. Germline loops: CDR1 MNHEY, CDR2 SVGAGI. The length of the CDR3 is 16 residues. CDR3: CASSYFSFEGTYGYTF. Written as DNA, the CDR3 is TGTGCCAGCAGTTACTTTAGCTTCGAGGGAACGTATGGCTACACCTTC.

The CDR3 loop reads CATSDPGRPQETQYF. CDR3 DNA sequence: TGTGCCACCAGTGACCCCGGACGGCCCCAAGAGACCCAGTACTTC. V is TRBV24-1 and J is TRBJ2-5; D gene uncertain. Trimming took 4 bases from V and 1 from J, leaving 12 bases between them. The CDR3 consists of 15 residues. The germline V gene has CDR1 KGHDR and CDR2 SFDVKD.

The V and J genes are TRBV18 and TRBJ2-1; D gene unclear. There are 12 residues in the CDR3. V lost 3 bases and J 9 bases, leaving 9 bases between the germline ends. In germline, CDR1 is KGHSH, CDR2 LQKENI. The CDR3 sequence: CASSPERREQFF. The CDR3 DNA is TGTGCCAGCTCACCGGAAAGGCGTGAGCAGTTCTTC. Complete variable domain (other parts from reference TRBV18 and TRBJ2-1): NAGVMQNPRHLVRRRGQEARLRCSPMKGHSHVYWYRQLPEEGLKFMVYLQKENIIDESGMPKERFSAEFPKEGPSILRIQQVVRGDSAAYFCASSPERREQFFGPGTRLTVL.

The CDR3 DNA is TGCGCCAGCAGTCACCCCGGGGCGTTGTTCAACCACGAGCAGTACGTC. Its protein product is CASSHPGALFNHEQYV. The chain employs TRBV23-1 and TRBJ2-7; D is possibly TRBD1 or TRBD2 (5 bases each). TRBV23-1 counts as an open reading frame of uncertain function. Trimming left V 3 bases short and J 5 bases short, with 20 bases between. The length of the CDR3 is 16 residues.

This rearrangement joins TRBV5-1 to TRBJ1-5; D uncertain. Deletions cut 0 bases from V and 2 bases from J, with 6 bases between. This CDR3 spans 14 amino acids. The V gene's germline CDR1 is SGHRS and CDR2 YFSETQ. CDR3 residues: CASSLDSGNQPQHF. CDR3 nucleotide sequence: TGCGCCAGCAGCTTGGACAGCGGCAATCAGCCCCAGCATTTT.

The chain is built from TRBV19 and TRBJ1-1; 7 nucleotides align to TRBD1. Germline trimming cut 5 bases from V and 8 bases from J; bases unmatched to any gene: 11. The germline gives CDR1 LNHDA, CDR2 SQIVND (reference sequence). This CDR3 comprises 14 residues. The CDR3, as DNA: TGTGCCAGTAGTCTCCGACAGGGAAATAGAGAAGCTTTCTTT. Protein sequence: CASSLRQGNREAFF.

In nucleotides, the CDR3 is TGCGCCAGCAGCATTGACAGGGGGGATACGCAGTATTTT. This translates into CASSIDRGDTQYF. The V and J genes are TRBV5-1 and TRBJ2-3; 9 bases fit TRBD1. The CDR3 length is 13 residues. Trimming took 4 bases from V and 6 from J; bases not matched to a gene: 3. Per germline, CDR1 SGHRS and CDR2 YFSETQ.

A note on this clone: The junction shows a germline mismatch at one end, possibly a read error. The chain joins TRBV6-5 to TRBJ1-4; D perhaps matches TRBD1 (5 bases). The germline CDR1 and CDR2 sequences are MNHEY and SVGAGI. There are 15 residues in the CDR3. The CDR3 DNA reads as TGTGCCAGCTGTTACAGACAGCGGATACAAGAAAAACTGTTTTTT. This encodes CASCYRQRIQEKLFF.

The chain carries TRBV10-2 and TRBJ2-1, with D possibly being TRBD1 (6 bases). The ends were cut back, 10 bases at V and 10 bases at J, with 17 bases in the middle. The CDR3 is made up of 12 amino acids. CDR1 and CDR2 from the germline V gene are WSHSY and SAAADI. CDR3 DNA sequence: TGCGCCATCAAAAAGGGGGATCGAGAGCAGTTCTTC. Protein sequence: CAIKKGDREQFF.

This chain uses TRBV7-2 with TRBJ1-5, with TRBD1 as a possible D gene (5 bases). Germline V gene sequence: CDR1 SGHTA, CDR2 FQGNSA. V dropped 5 bases and J dropped 5 bases, with 10 bases sitting between them. The CDR3 is made up of 13 amino acids. The CDR3 DNA reads TGTGCCAGCAGCGCCTTACAGGATCAGCCCCAGCATTTT. Translation: CASSALQDQPQHF.

The chain joins TRBV18 to TRBJ2-6; weak D call: TRBD1 (6 bases). Germline V gives CDR1 KGHSH, CDR2 LQKENI. Trimming pared 4 bases from V and 0 bases from J, leaving 13 bases between. This CDR3 comprises 17 residues. The CDR3 is CASSQQQGHSGANVLTF. CDR3 DNA sequence: TGTGCCAGCTCACAACAACAGGGCCACTCTGGGGCCAACGTCCTGACTTTC.